This T cell receptor (beta chain) emerged from a study of radiation and T cells in renal cell carcinoma. Findings and limits, study-wide: Compared with controls, irradiated tumors had more, larger dominant CDR3 motifs. Pretreatment tumor biopsies were lacking, so baseline clonotypes are unknown. Irradiated tumors had higher TCR clonality than control tumors.

As to treatment: 15 Gy SBRT to primary tumor, nephrectomy 4 weeks later. Nephrectomy followed 15 Gy stereotactic body radiation by 4 weeks. In the case of this clone: Its antigen is currently unknown.

CDR1 is SGDLS and CDR2 is YYNGEE in the germline V gene. The V and J ends lost 3 bases and 6 bases, in that order; junction bases with no gene match: 14. The CDR3 loop spans 17 amino acids. Generated by immunoSEQ multiplex PCR, the TCRdb table keeps only in-frame clones and is missing some. This table holds 15,000 to 20,000 clones, 55% found once. The TCR originated in a man aged 45 to 65 with renal cell carcinoma. The genes are TRBV9 and TRBJ2-1; 8 nucleotides agree with TRBD2. Sequenced here: tumor tissue, sampled from a patient whose treatment included radiotherapy and nephrectomy. Written as DNA, the CDR3 is TGTGCCAGCAGCGCCTTTTCCGGGACTAGTGTCTCCAATGAGCAGTTCTTC. It is translated as CASSAFSGTSVSNEQFF.